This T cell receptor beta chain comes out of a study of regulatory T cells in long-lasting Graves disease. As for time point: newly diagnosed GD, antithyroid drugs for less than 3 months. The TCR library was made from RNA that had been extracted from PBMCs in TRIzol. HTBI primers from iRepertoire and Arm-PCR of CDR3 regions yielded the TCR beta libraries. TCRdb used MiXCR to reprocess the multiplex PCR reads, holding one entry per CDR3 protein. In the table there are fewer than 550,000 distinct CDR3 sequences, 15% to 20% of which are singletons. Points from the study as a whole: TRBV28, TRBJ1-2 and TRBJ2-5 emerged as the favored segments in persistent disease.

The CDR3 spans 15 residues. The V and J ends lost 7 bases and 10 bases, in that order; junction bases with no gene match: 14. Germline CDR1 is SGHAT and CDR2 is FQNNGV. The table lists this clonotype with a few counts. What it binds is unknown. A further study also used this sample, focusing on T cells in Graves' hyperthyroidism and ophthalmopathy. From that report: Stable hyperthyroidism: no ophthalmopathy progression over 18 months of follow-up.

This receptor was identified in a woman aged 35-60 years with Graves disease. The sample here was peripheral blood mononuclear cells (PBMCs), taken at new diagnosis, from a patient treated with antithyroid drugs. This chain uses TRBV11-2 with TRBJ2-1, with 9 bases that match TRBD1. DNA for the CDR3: TGTGCCAGCACCGATATCCGGGACAGGGAGCGGGAGCAGTTCTTC. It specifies CASTDIRDREREQFF.